The clone carrying this T cell receptor (beta chain) was counted between two and nine times. A sample-barcoded 5' primer and a J-beta primer mix were used in a second PCR of roughly 7 to 11 cycles. TCRdb analysed the 5' RACE reads with MiXCR anew, one entry per CDR3 protein. The data contain more than 750,000 distinct CDR3 sequences, almost 30% of them seen just once; the ten biggest clones take up 10%. The data stem from a study of blood T cells in healthy people across ages. V was clipped by 5 bases and J by 0 bases, with 16 bases between them. The CDR3 is made up of 16 amino acids. Per germline, CDR1 SGHAT and CDR2 FQNNGV. The data were also submitted as part of a second study, on T cells of mothers and their children.

Sequencing was performed on blood. This receptor was taken from a woman aged 40 to 50 in good health. The chain is built from TRBV11-2 and TRBJ1-1, with a possible D match to TRBD1 (5 bases). The CDR3 DNA reads TGTGCCAGCAGCACCCACACCCGGGGGATGAACACTGAAGCTTTCTTT. It specifies CASSTHTRGMNTEAFF.